The source of this T cell receptor (beta chain) is a study of blood T cell repertoires in COVID-19. Study-level information: The United States, Italy and Spain supplied acute and convalescent COVID-19 samples. PBMCs, B-cell-depleted T cells, or T cells provided the cDNA or gDNA that made up the material.

V shed 10 bases and J shed 0 bases, with 9 bases lying between them. The CDR3 length is 13 residues. Original processing methods: Amplification of reference gene primers was used by the study to estimate nucleated cell counts. Generated by immunoSEQ multiplex PCR, the TCRdb table keeps only in-frame clones and is missing some. For V, J and clone size, that table is used; D and trimming come from the DNA. Seen here are approximately 270,000 clones, about nine tenths observed once, and the top ten hold approximately 2%. This TCR derives from a man aged 45-60 years with acute or convalescent COVID-19. The genes are TRBV12-3 or TRBV12-4 and TRBJ2-2; D not certain. Sequenced input: peripheral blood. The CDR3 here is CANQQTNTGELFF. The CDR3 DNA reads TGTGCCAACCAACAGACGAACACCGGGGAGCTGTTTTTT.